This TCR beta chain is drawn from a study of long-term antiretroviral therapy in people with HIV (dated by TCRdb to 2021 to 2024). For the study in its entirety: The earliest samples were collected approximately a decade before the 2015 WHO recommendation for immediate ART, a period when ART was typically delayed until CD4 counts fell. No cross-contamination during QIAcube processing turned up in test extractions that ran a monoclonal T-cell line alongside some 34 polyclonal samples. About a third of the roughly 30 participants with HIV were female. A retrospective serial study tested whether changes in peripheral blood TRB repertoire composition and diversity were associated with ART initiation and durable HIV suppression. A total of roughly 200 cryopreserved PBMC samples came from 25 to 30 adults with confirmed HIV infection and were collected serially over a mean of approximately 6 years (range 1-12).

Judged by its sample share, this clone qualifies as medium-sized (0.01 to 0.1%). Its specific antigen is unknown. Per-nucleotide qualities are absent, and no much larger clonotype sits a single base away. The germline V gene encodes CDR1 MRHNA and CDR2 SNTAGT. From cysteine to phenylalanine, the CDR3 is 14 amino acids long. Left in the record is the CDR3 DNA by itself, 42 bases read in frame from the first base. V and J lose 8 bases and 6 bases, and a span of 17 bases separates them. Inclusion was restricted to participants for whom at least one PBMC sample before ART initiation and at least two post-ART samples were available. All participants with HIV were treated in the United States of America. Before DNA extraction, cryopreserved samples containing 1-10 million PBMC were thawed and washed. At the time of the earliest PBMC sample, participants with HIV were aged between roughly 20 and 60 years. PBMC samples from each participant spanned 1-4 timepoints before ART initiation and 2-8 timepoints after ART initiation, with a median of 7 samples. For every participant, serial HIV viral load, CD4+ T-cell count, ART history and demographic data were obtained. Using a Qiagen kit on a QIAcube, genomic DNA was extracted from unsorted PBMC, with samples processed in batches of 12.

General study outcomes and caveats: A significant increase in TRB diversity was found to be associated with ART initiation, although TRB diversity was observed to remain significantly below that of transplant donor controls even after long-term ART. The samples were dated from 2004 to 2017, and the ART regimens that were used may be less effective than current ART regimens. Inferences about post-ART repertoire changes are limited because no data were available on ART adherence, viral resistance or therapy changes. Since PBMC availability was limited, sequencing covered only the TCR beta chain, with no alpha chain pairing. Expanded TRB clones identified before ART initiation dominated the repertoire at all time points, although this dominance fluctuated and declined in many PLHIV after ART. Because pre-ART samples had limited cell numbers, profiling was done on unsorted PBMC rather than on sorted CD4+ and CD8+ T cells. Narrower CDR3 length ranges were observed in HIV repertoires than in controls, and an antigen-experienced repertoire with only a slight naive shift after ART was suggested by the network structure.

The immunoSEQ hsTCRB v3.0 assay was used at survey level resolution to sequence the TRB variable region. A depth of 40,000-50,000 T-cell genomes per sample was targeted for TRB sequencing. An Illumina MiSeq with a v3 150-cycle kit was used to sequence the pooled TRB libraries. The source study handled its data this way. Repertoire analysis was performed in R inside a reproducible Nextflow workflow that covered QC, data transformation and analysis. LymphoSeq2, an R package for exploring AIRR-Seq data, was used to implement custom analyses. A few samples that yielded fewer than 5000 total TRB sequences were excluded, so that fewer than 250 HIV repertoires were analyzed. Among the roughly 190 retained HIV repertoires, some 60 were collected before ART initiation and approximately 130 after ART initiation. Repertoires were downsampled to 5000 TRB nucleotide sequences, with summary statistics averaged over 100 downsampling iterations. Only TRB sequences with CDR3 regions of at least seven amino acids were retained for analysis. Diversity was assessed using a clonality score derived from Shannon entropy and using the Gini coefficient. Repertoire networks linked the top 5000 CDR3 amino acid sequences whenever two sequences differed by an edit distance of one. For TRB CDR3 amino acid sequences, antigen specificity groups and MHC restriction were predicted with GLIPH2. To flag known CMV, EBV, HIV or tissue antigen associations, CDR3 amino acid sequences were matched against VDJdb and McPAS-TCR. Pre-ART, post-ART and control groups were compared with Wilcoxon signed-rank tests and Holm-Bonferroni correction. TCRdb provides this immuneACCESS table in a form limited to in-frame rearrangements. Some clones are lacking; in checked studies, under half of them reflect an unresolved V gene, and why the rest are absent is not known. That table gives V, J and clone size, and the DNA gave D and trimming. Counted in this sample were some 20,000 clones; 84% of them appeared once. In total, the top ten clones hold 8% of the sample.

This specimen was unsorted PBMCs, taken 0.9 years after starting antiretroviral therapy. The sequence was collected from a man between 18 and 29 years old with HIV. The chain couples TRBV6-4 to TRBJ1-5, with the D gene not confidently named. The nucleotide sequence is given as TGTGCCAGCCTTCGACACTTCTGGTCTCAGCCCCAGCATTTT. It specifies CASLRHFWSQPQHF.